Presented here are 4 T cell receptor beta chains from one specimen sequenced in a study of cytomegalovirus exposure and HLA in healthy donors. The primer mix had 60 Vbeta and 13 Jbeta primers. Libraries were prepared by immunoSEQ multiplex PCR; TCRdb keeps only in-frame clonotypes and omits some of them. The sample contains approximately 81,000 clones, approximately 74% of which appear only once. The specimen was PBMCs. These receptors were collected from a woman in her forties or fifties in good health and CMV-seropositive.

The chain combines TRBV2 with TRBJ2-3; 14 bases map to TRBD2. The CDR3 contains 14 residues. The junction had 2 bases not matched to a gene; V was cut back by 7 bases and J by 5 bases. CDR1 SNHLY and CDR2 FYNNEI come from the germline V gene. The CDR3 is CASIGTSGRDTQYF. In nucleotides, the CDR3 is TGTGCCAGCATTGGGACTAGCGGGAGAGATACGCAGTATTTT.

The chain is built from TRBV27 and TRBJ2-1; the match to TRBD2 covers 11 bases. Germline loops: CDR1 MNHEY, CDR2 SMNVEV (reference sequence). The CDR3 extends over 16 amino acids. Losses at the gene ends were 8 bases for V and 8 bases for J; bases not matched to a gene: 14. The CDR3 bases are TGTGCCAGCGGAACATTAGCGGGAGGGAAGCGCGATGAGCAGTTCTTC. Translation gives CASGTLAGGKRDEQFF.

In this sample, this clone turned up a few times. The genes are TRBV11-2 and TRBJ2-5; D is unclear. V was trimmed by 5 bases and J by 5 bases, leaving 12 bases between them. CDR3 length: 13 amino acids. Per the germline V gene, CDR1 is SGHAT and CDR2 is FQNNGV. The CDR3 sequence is CASSPNARETQYF. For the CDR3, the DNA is TGTGCCAGCAGCCCCAACGCGAGGGAGACCCAGTACTTC.

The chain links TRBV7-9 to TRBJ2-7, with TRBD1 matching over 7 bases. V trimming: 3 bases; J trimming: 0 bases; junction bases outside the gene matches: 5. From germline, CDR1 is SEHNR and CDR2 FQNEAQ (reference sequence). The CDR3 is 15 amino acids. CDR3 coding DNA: TGTGCCAGCAGCTTTCCCGACAGGGCCTCCTACGAGCAGTACTTC. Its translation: CASSFPDRASYEQYF.